These 16 T cell receptor delta chains were all obtained from the same sample, sequenced in a study of γδ T cells in repeated Plasmodium falciparum infection. Bulk repertoires came from Vgamma9/Vdelta2+ or Vdelta2-negative gammadelta T cells flow-sorted from PBMC. TCRdb used CATT to re-call clones from the multiplex PCR reads. The sample has 75,000 to 95,000 delta-chain clones; 0.85% to 1% are singletons. The sample taken for sequencing was gamma-delta T cells from blood. The receptors were sampled from a pool of human donors (malaria-infected and uninfected, not separated).

A few counts support this clone. The protein recorded in TCRdb matches a much larger clone and deviates from this DNA's translation at residue 7, suggesting a read error; the protein here is obtained by translating the DNA. The chain couples TRDV3 to TRDJ1; 11 nucleotides match TRDD3. The CDR3 runs 22 residues. Germline V gene sequence: CDR1 TVYSNPD, CDR2 GDNSRS (reference sequence). V trimming: 4 bases; J trimming: 0 bases; junction bases outside the gene matches: 28. CDR3 bases: TGTGCCTGCAAACTTCCTAACCCCTCGTACTGGGGGATAAGAGTGGACACCGATAAACTCATCTTT. This codes for CACKLPNPSYWGIRVDTDKLIF. Together with reference TRDV3 and TRDJ1, the CDR3 gives the full variable domain: CDKVTQSSPDQTVASGSEVVLLCTYDTVYSNPDLFWYRIRPDYSFQFVFYGDNSRSEGADFTQGRFSVKHILTQKAFHLVISPVRTEDSATYYCACKLPNPSYWGIRVDTDKLIFGKGTRVTVEP.

The table lists this clone with a few counts. TCRdb shows a much larger clone's protein in place of this DNA's translation, and the two differ at residue 5, likely through a read error; the protein shown is translated from the DNA. The rearrangement joins TRDV2 to TRDJ1; D gene uncertain. TCRdb gives no J gene; it was assigned here by matching the DNA to germline. The V end lost 2 bases, the J end lost 4 bases, and 10 bases lay between the germline ends. Per germline, CDR1 GEAIGNYY and CDR2 EKD. The CDR3 is 13 residues long. The CDR3 bases are TGTGCCTGTGACAATGTAGGAGTCGATAAACTCATCTTT. Its translation: CACDNVGVDKLIF.

This clone was recorded at least ten times. The gene calls are TRDV1 and TRDJ1, with D possibly TRDD3 on 6 matching bases. The CDR3 contains 20 residues. Trimming took 2 bases from V and 0 from J, leaving 25 bases between them. The germline CDR1 and CDR2 sequences are TSWWSYY and QGS. CDR3 in amino acids: CALGETGLAGILHYTDKLIF. As DNA, the CDR3 is TGTGCTCTTGGGGAAACCGGCCTAGCGGGGATCCTCCACTACACCGATAAACTCATCTTT.

A word on this clone: TCRdb assigns this DNA the protein of a much larger clone, which departs from its translation at residue 7; this likely reflects a read error, and the protein shown comes from translating the DNA. The chain couples TRDV2 to TRDJ1, with 9 bases identical to TRDD3. The J gene, not given by TCRdb, was assigned here from a germline match of the nucleotide sequence. Germline CDR1 reads GEAIGNYY; CDR2 reads EKD. The CDR3 has 18 residues. V was clipped by 0 bases and J by 0 bases; unmatched bases: 10. The CDR3 loop is CACDTLRDWGNNTDKLIF. The CDR3 DNA reads TGTGCCTGTGACACCCTACGGGACTGGGGGAACAACACCGATAAACTCATCTTT.

This clone has a handful of counts. One base separates it from a far larger clone, so it is likely a read error. This specimen includes other DNA sequences encoding the same CDR3. No J gene was called, and the V gene is TRDV1. The germline V gene encodes CDR1 TSWWSYY and CDR2 QGS. CDR3 size: 12 residues. CDR3 residues: CALGETQSRLIF. In DNA form, the CDR3 reads TGCGCTCTTGGGGAGACCCAGAGTAGGCTCATCTTT.

This clone appeared a few times. TCRdb's entry gives the protein of a much larger clone, which mismatches this DNA's translation at residue 15, likely from a read error; the protein reported here is translated from the DNA. This sequence joins TRDV1 and TRDJ1; 9 bases agree with TRDD3. The J gene was not available in TCRdb and was assigned here by matching the DNA to germline segments. The V segment lost 0 bases and the J segment 2 bases; nucleotides outside the gene matches: 19. This CDR3 region has 21 residues. Germline V gene data show CDR1 as TSWWSYY and CDR2 as QGS. The CDR3 DNA sequence: TGTGCTCTTGGGGAACTAGCGTCCTACTTTACTGGGGGAGAAATGACCGATAAACTCATCTTT. It specifies CALGELASYFTGGEMTDKLIF.

This clone was seen more than once but under ten times. The TCRdb record carries a much larger clone's protein, which differs from this DNA's translation at residue 9; a read error is the likely cause, and the protein listed here is the DNA translation. This chain joins TRAV29/DV5 and TRDJ1; D ambiguous. With 1 base removed from V and 7 bases from J, the gap between germline ends came to 23 bases. Germline V lookup: CDR1 NSMFDY, CDR2 ISSIKDK. The CDR3 consists of 16 residues. This CDR3 is CAASQIAHVSCPKLIF. DNA for the CDR3: TGTGCAGCAAGCCAAATTGCGCACGTGAGCTGCCCTAAACTCATCTTT.

As for this clone: The protein that TCRdb holds for this DNA derives from a much larger clone and differs from the translated DNA at residue 9, which likely indicates a read error; the protein shown here is translated from the DNA. This chain links TRDV1 with TRDJ1; D unresolved. Because TCRdb records no J gene, it was assigned here through a match of the DNA to germline. This CDR3 contains 19 residues. In germline, CDR1 is TSWWSYY, CDR2 QGS. V shed 0 bases and J shed 2 bases, with 22 bases lying between them. CDR3 amino acids: CALGELESPRSFITDKLIF. The CDR3 DNA follows: TGTGCTCTTGGGGAACTAGAGTCGCCCCGGTCCTTTATTACCGATAAACTCATCTTT.

As for this clone: The TCRdb protein comes from a much larger clone and disagrees with this DNA's translation at residue 15, likely due to a read error; the protein given here is derived from the DNA. The V gene is TRDV1, but the J gene lacks a call; the table's D gene call, TRDD3, was not cross checked with the DNA. The CDR3 consists of 16 residues. Per the germline V gene, CDR1 is TSWWSYY and CDR2 is QGS. This CDR3 reads CALGESGGGPTDKLTF. The CDR3 DNA reads as TGTGCTCTTGGGGAAAGTGGGGGGGGACCCACCGATAAACTCACCTTT.

On this clone itself: The mismatch at residue 11 between this DNA's translation and the TCRdb protein of a much larger clone likely reflects a read error; the protein shown is translated from the DNA. The J gene is TRDJ1, the V gene TRDV1; 12 nucleotides align to TRDD3. The J gene was missing in TCRdb and was found by matching the end of the DNA to germline. With 5 bases clipped from V and 1 base from J, the junction kept 23 bases outside the gene matches. The germline V gene encodes CDR1 TSWWSYY and CDR2 QGS. The CDR3 spans 22 residues. CDR3 sequence: CALGKIPKDKVLGDTRTDKLIF. For the CDR3, the DNA is TGTGCTCTTGGGAAGATCCCCAAGGACAAAGTTCTGGGGGATACGCGCACCGATAAACTCATCTTT.

This clone was recorded many times. This is likely an artifact of a read error, given a far larger clone one base away. The sample has other DNA sequences that encode this CDR3 too. The gene calls are TRDV2 and TRDJ1, with TRDD3 identical over 11 bases. The germline gives CDR1 GEAIGNYY, CDR2 EKD. The CDR3 runs to 23 residues. The CDR3 region is CACDTLRRRSGGYRVPYTDKLIF. The CDR3 coding sequence is TGTGCCTGCGACACCCTTCGGCGGCGATCTGGGGGATACAGGGTCCCGTATACCGATAAACTCATCTTT.

The chain uses TRDV1 and TRDJ1, with 7 bases lining up with TRDD3. TCRdb leaves out the J gene; it was filled in here by matching the DNA to germline. This CDR3 region has 23 residues. With V trimmed by 6 bases and J by 9 bases, 40 bases remained unmatched. The germline gives CDR1 TSWWSYY, CDR2 QGS. DNA for the CDR3: TGTGCTCTTGGTCCCTCCCCCCCACTCGACACCTTACTGGGGACCTCGGGTGTCCCCGAACTCATCTTT. Amino acid sequence: CALGPSPPLDTLLGTSGVPELIF.

This clone was detected a few times. This DNA's translation differs at residue 9 from TCRdb's protein, which comes from a much larger clone; a read error is likely, and the protein shown is translated from the DNA. The chain recombines TRDV3 with TRDJ1, with 12 nucleotides matching TRDD3. The germline gives CDR1 TVYSNPD, CDR2 GDNSRS (reference sequence). The CDR3 runs 21 residues. The V gene end was trimmed by 2 bases and the J gene end by 1 base; junction bases not matched to a gene: 23. The DNA of the CDR3 is TGTGCCTTTCCGAAATTCCTACGAGTGCCCTGGGGGATACGCCCCACCGATAAACTCATCTTT. Protein product: CAFPKFLRVPWGIRPTDKLIF.

Regarding this clone: The amino acid sequence in TCRdb belongs to a much larger clone and departs from this DNA's translation at residue 13, likely a sequencing read error; the sequence shown is translated from the DNA. J is TRDJ1 and V is TRDV2; 13 bases align to TRDD3. Germline matching of the DNA provided the J gene here, since TCRdb leaves it blank. The CDR3 contains 18 residues. Germline CDR1 and CDR2: GEAIGNYY and EKD. Trimming at V came to 1 base and at J to 3 bases, leaving 10 bases not matched to a gene. The chain's CDR3 is CACDTGYWGIRNSDKLIF. The CDR3 coding sequence is TGTGCCTGTGACACTGGGTACTGGGGGATACGGAACTCCGATAAACTCATCTTT.

In regard to this clone: This likely reflects a read error, since a far larger clone is one base away. Other DNA sequences in the sample encode the same CDR3. The V call is TRDV1, the J call TRDJ1, with 7 positions matching TRDD3. No J segment appears in TCRdb, so it was assigned here by matching the sequence to germline. Germline lookup yields CDR1 TSWWSYY and CDR2 QGS. This CDR3 has 15 residues. With V trimmed by 1 base and J by 5 bases, 7 bases remained unmatched. The CDR3 DNA follows: TGTGCTCTTGGGGAACGGTTGGGGGACTCTGATAAACTCATCTTT. Encoded protein: CALGERLGDSDKLIF.

As regards this clone: With a far larger clone one base away, a read error is the likely cause. Other DNA sequences in this sample translate to the same CDR3. The genes are TRDV2 and TRDJ1, with D unresolved. No J gene was available from TCRdb, and it was assigned here by a germline match of the DNA. Germline CDR1 reads GEAIGNYY; CDR2 reads EKD. V lost 2 bases to trimming and J lost 3 bases, with 18 bases between them. This CDR3 has 16 amino acids. CDR3 DNA sequence: TGTGCCTGTGACAAGACCGGGGCCGACGGGGCCGATAAACTCATCTTT. It encodes CACDKTGADGADKLIF.